What follows are 8 T cell receptor beta chains derived from one specimen sequenced in a study of response to subunit inactivated influenza vaccine. TCRdb reanalysed the RT-PCR reads using MiXCR and keeps one entry per CDR3 protein. The table records approximately 480,000 distinct CDR3 sequences, 10% to 11% of them present only once. Source: PBMCs from blood, taken 40 to 50 days after vaccination. These receptors originate from a man aged 45-60 years who received an inactivated influenza vaccine.

This clonotype showed up many times. The genes are TRBV5-1 and TRBJ1-1; possibly TRBD1 for D (6 bases). V was cut by 3 bases and J by 5 bases, with 8 bases left in between. The length of the CDR3 is 12 residues. From germline, CDR1 is SGHRS and CDR2 YFSETQ. CDR3 DNA: TGCGCCAGCAGCTCAACAGGGACTGAAGCTTTCTTT. Encoded protein: CASSSTGTEAFF. The full variable domain, rest sourced from reference TRBV5-1 and TRBJ1-1, is KAGVTQTPRYLIKTRGQQVTLSCSPISGHRSVSWYQQTPGQGLQFLFEYFSETQRNKGNFPGRFSGRQFSNSRSEMNVSTLELGDSALYLCASSSTGTEAFFGQGTRLTVV.

This clonotype was recorded many times. V gene TRBV20-1 combines with J gene TRBJ2-5; maybe TRBD2 (5 bases). Germline values: CDR1 DFQATT, CDR2 SNEGSKA (reference sequence). Trimming took off 3 bases at V and 3 bases at J, with 14 bases between the two ends. CDR3 length: 14 residues. CDR3 amino acids: CSARSVWGEETQYF. In DNA form, the CDR3 reads TGCAGTGCTAGGTCGGTATGGGGAGAAGAGACCCAGTACTTC.

This chain links TRBV11-2 with TRBJ2-3, with 10 bases identical to TRBD2. This CDR3 is 15 amino acids long. After removal of 5 bases from V and 10 bases from J, the junction contained 12 bases not matched to a gene. Germline V gene lookup returns CDR1 SGHAT and CDR2 FQNNGV. This chain's CDR3 is CASSHNPSGGVAQYF. DNA of the CDR3: TGTGCCAGCAGCCACAATCCTAGCGGGGGAGTTGCGCAGTATTTT.

This clonotype was counted only a few times. The chain links TRBV6-2 or TRBV6-3 to TRBJ2-4; TRBD2 aligns across 11 bases. Per the germline V gene, CDR1 is MNHEY and CDR2 is SVGEGT. The CDR3 has 17 residues. V lost 6 bases and J lost 2; bases outside the gene matches: 9. The chain's CDR3 is CASSLPGLADTKNIQYF. For the CDR3, the DNA is TGTGCCAGCAGCCTCCCGGGACTAGCGGACACCAAAAACATTCAGTACTTC.

This clonotype was detected a few times. The chain couples TRBV20-1 to TRBJ1-1; possible D gene TRBD1, 5 bases. Germline CDR1 reads DFQATT; CDR2 reads SNEGSKA (reference sequence). The length of the CDR3 is 12 residues. Trimming pared 3 bases from V and 11 bases from J, leaving 16 bases between. The CDR3 loop is CSASGSREGAFF. CDR3 coding DNA: TGCAGTGCTAGTGGTTCCAGGGAGGGGGCTTTCTTT.

This clonotype occurred many times. This chain connects TRBV11-2 to TRBJ1-3; D call uncertain. The length of the CDR3 is 12 residues. CDR1 and CDR2 (germline): SGHAT, FQNNGV. Trimming shortened V by 2 bases and J by 7 bases, and 6 bases separated the two germline ends. The CDR3 DNA is TGTGCCAGCAGCTTATCCCAGAACACCATATATTTT. Protein sequence: CASSLSQNTIYF.

J is TRBJ2-5 and V is TRBV7-9; TRBD2 might be the D (5 bases). From germline, CDR1 is SEHNR and CDR2 FQNEAQ (reference sequence). The CDR3 is 15 residues long. V was shortened by 6 bases and J by 5 bases, with 19 bases between the two germline ends. Here the CDR3 reads CASSPDSGYRETQYF. CDR3 coding DNA: TGTGCCAGCAGTCCGGATTCGGGGTATCGGGAGACCCAGTACTTC.

This clonotype was recorded a few times. The genes are TRBV29-1 and TRBJ2-5; D not resolved. Germline V lookup: CDR1 SQVTM, CDR2 ANQGSEA. V lost 2 bases to trimming and J lost 1 base, with 14 bases between them. This CDR3 has 15 residues. The CDR3 DNA reads as TGCAGCGTTGAAATAGCCGTCGGGCCCCAAGAGACCCAGTACTTC. Translated: CSVEIAVGPQETQYF. The entire variable domain, with the rest obtained from reference TRBV29-1 and TRBJ2-5, is as follows: SAVISQKPSRDICQRGTSLTIQCQVDSQVTMMFWYRQQPGQSLTLIATANQGSEATYESGFVIDKFPISRPNLTFSTLTVSNMSPEDSSIYLCSVEIAVGPQETQYFGPGTRLLVL.